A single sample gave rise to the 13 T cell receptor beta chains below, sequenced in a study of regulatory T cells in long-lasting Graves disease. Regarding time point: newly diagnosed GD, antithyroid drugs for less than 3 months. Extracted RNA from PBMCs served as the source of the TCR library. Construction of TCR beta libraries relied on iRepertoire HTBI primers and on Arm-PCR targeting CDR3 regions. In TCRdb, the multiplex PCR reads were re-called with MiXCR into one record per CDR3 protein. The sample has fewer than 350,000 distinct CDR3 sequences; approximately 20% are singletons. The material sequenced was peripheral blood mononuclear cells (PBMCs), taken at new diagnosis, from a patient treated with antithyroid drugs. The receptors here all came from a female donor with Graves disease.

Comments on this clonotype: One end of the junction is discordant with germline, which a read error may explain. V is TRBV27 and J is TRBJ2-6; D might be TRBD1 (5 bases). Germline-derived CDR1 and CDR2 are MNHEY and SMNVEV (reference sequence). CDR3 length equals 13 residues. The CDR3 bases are TGTGCCAGCAGCCCTTTTGGGGCCAACGTCCTGGCTTTC. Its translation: CASSPFGANVLAF.

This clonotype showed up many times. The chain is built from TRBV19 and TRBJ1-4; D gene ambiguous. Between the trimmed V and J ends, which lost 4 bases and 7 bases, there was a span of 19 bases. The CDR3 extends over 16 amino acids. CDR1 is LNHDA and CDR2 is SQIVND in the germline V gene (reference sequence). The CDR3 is CASSNPNGPEGEKLFF. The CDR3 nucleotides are TGTGCCAGTAGTAACCCAAACGGGCCAGAAGGTGAAAAACTGTTTTTT.

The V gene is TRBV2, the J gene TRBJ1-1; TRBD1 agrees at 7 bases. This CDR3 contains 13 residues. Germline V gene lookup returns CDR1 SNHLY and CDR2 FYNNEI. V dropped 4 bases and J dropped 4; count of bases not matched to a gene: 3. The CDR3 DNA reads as TGTGCCAGCAGTGGACAGGGCACCACTGAAGCTTTCTTT. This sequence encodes CASSGQGTTEAFF.

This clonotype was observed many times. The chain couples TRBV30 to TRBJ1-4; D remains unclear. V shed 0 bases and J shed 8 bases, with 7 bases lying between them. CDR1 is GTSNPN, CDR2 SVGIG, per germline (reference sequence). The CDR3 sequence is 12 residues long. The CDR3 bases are TGTGCCTGGAGTGTAAACAGAGAAAAACTGTTTTTT. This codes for CAWSVNREKLFF.

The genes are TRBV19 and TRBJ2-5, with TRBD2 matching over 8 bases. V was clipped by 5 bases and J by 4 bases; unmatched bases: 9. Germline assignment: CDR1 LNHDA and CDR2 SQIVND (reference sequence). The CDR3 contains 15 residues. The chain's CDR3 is CASSLITGGPETQYF. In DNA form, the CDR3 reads TGTGCCAGTAGTCTAATAACGGGGGGGCCAGAGACCCAGTACTTC.

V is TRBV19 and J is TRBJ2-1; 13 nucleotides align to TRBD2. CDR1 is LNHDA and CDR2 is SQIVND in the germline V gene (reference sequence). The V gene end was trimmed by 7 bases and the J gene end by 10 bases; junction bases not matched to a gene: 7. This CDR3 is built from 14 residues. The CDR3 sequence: CASTRLAGGHEQFF. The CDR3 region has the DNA TGTGCCAGTACTCGACTAGCGGGAGGACACGAGCAGTTCTTC.

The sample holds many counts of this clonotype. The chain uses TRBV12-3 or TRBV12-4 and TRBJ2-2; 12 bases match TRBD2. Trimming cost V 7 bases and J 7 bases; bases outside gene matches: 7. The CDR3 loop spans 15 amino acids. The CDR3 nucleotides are TGTGCCAGCACCGGACTAGCGGGATTAATCGGGGAGCTGTTTTTT. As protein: CASTGLAGLIGELFF.

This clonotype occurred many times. The CDR3 is CASKTANTEAFF. CDR3 nucleotides: TGTGCCAGTAAGACCGCGAACACTGAAGCTTTCTTT. The V gene is TRBV19, the J gene TRBJ1-1; no clear D. Trimming pared 7 bases from V and 1 base from J, leaving 7 bases between. Germline CDR1 and CDR2: LNHDA and SQIVND (reference sequence). The CDR3 length is 12 residues.

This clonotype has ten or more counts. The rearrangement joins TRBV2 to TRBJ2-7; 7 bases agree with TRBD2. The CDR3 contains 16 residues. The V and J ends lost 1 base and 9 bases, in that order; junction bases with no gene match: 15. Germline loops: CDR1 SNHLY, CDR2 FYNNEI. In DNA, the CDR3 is TGTGCCAGCAGTGAAGTCTGGCGGGAGCCCCGGGGCTGGCAGTACTTC. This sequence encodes CASSEVWREPRGWQYF.

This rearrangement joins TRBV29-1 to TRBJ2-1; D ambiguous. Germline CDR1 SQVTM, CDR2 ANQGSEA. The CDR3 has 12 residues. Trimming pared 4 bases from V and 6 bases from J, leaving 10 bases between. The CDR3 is CSVGDLGNEQFF. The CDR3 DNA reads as TGCAGCGTTGGAGATCTCGGCAATGAGCAGTTCTTC.

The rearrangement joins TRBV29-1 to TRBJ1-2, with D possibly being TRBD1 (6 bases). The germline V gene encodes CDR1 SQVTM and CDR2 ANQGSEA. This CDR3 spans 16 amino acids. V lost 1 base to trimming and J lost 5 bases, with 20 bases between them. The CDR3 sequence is CSVEVPALDRGYGYTF. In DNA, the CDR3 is TGCAGCGTTGAAGTACCCGCCCTGGACAGAGGGTATGGCTACACCTTC.

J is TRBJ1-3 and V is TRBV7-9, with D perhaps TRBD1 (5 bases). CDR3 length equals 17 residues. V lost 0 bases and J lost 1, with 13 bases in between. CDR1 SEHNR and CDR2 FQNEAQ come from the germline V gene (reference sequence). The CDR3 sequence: CASSLAGAAGSGNTIYF. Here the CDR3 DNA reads TGTGCCAGCAGCTTAGCCGGGGCCGCCGGGTCTGGAAACACCATATATTTT. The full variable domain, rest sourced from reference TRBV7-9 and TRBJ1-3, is DTGVSQNPRHKITKRGQNVTFRCDPISEHNRLYWYRQTLGQGPEFLTYFQNEAQLEKSRLLSDRFSAERPKGSFSTLEIQRTEQGDSAMYLCASSLAGAAGSGNTIYFGEGSWLTVV.

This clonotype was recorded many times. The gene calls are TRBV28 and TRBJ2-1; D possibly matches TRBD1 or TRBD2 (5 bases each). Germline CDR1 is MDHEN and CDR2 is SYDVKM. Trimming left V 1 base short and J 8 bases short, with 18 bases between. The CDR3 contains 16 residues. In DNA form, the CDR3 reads TGTGCCAGCAGTTTATACCCCGGACACCCGAGGGATGAGCAGTTCTTC. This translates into CASSLYPGHPRDEQFF.